Included here is one T cell receptor beta chain sequence, with context. The specificity of this receptor is unknown. No much larger clonotype is one base removed from it; base qualities were not supplied. The donors were included in the validation cohort of around 120 subjects, a group kept apart from the roughly 730-subject first cohort. Including the terminal cysteine and phenylalanine, the CDR3 comprises 16 residues. The sequence is cut down to CDR3 DNA, 48 bases in frame from base 1. Trimming leaves V shorter by 2 bases and J shorter by 4 bases, with the junction holding 10 bases beyond the gene matches. In the germline V gene, CDR1 corresponds to SGHTS and CDR2 to YDEGEE. The sample belongs to a study of cytomegalovirus exposure and HLA in healthy donors (TCRdb year 2017). In the study overall: The roughly 670 repertoires of the first cohort and the roughly 120 validation repertoires were produced on the same platform, according to a later analysis. Besides the first cohort of about 730 subjects, a separate validation cohort made up of over a hundred different subjects was used. The study combined high-throughput TCR immunosequencing, statistical association of individual TCRs with disease status, and machine learning to predict cytomegalovirus infection status. The aim of the study was to test whether cataloging public T cell receptors could identify signatures of past pathogen exposure.

Summary of the overall study and its limitations: All 130 or so repertoires were used to score co-occurrence in the validation cohort in a later analysis, because that analysis had no HLA typing for the cohort. Subsequent analysis determined that TCRs grouped into clusters in the first cohort also showed a tendency toward co-occurrence across the 130 or so validation repertoires, and 94% of cluster scores exceeded 0. The classifier was reported to diagnose cytomegalovirus status with high specificity and sensitivity in both the original cohort and the validation cohort. According to the authors, the approach could potentially be generalized to other disease states and immunological phenotypes. A few of the identified cytomegalovirus-associated TCR beta chains were confirmed in vitro to be specific for cytomegalovirus antigens. A total of 150 or so TCR beta chains were listed by the study as associated with cytomegalovirus. Across donors, most TCR sequences were observed very rarely, whereas some public TCRs were present in many individuals.

The library was generated by the immunoSEQ multiplex PCR assay. Regarding the original processing steps: A statistical classification framework was developed to diagnose cytomegalovirus status using the catalog of TCR beta chain sequences. Entries here come from immuneACCESS through TCRdb and include only in-frame sequences with V and J called. Some clones fail to appear in such tables; in the studies checked, an unresolved V gene covers under half of the shortfall, and the cause of the remainder is unknown. V and J calls and clone size are as listed in that table; D and trimming were resolved from the DNA. Here the sample has hundreds of thousands of clones; about 92% occur a single time. Jointly, the top ten make up approximately 3% of the sample.

This receptor was identified in a woman in her twenties or thirties in good health and CMV-seronegative. Sequencing was performed on PBMCs. The chain is encoded by TRBV5-8 joined to TRBJ2-5, with 8 middle bases fitting TRBD1. The nucleotide sequence reads as follows: TGTGCCAGCAGCTTTGGGAACAGGGGGAGTTCAGAGACCCAGTACTTC. Its coded protein is CASSFGNRGSSETQYF.